Listed here is a single T cell receptor (beta chain). Its antigen is still unknown. Germline V gene sequence: CDR1 ENHRY, CDR2 SYGVKD. Losses at the gene ends were 10 bases for V and 4 bases for J; bases not matched to a gene: 4. The CDR3 runs to 12 residues. This sample is part of a study of cytomegalovirus exposure and HLA in healthy donors. Study-wide findings and caveats: CMV serostatus was the only recorded immune exposure for donors. In a later analysis, CMV-associated beta chains were mostly HLA-associated, it appeared. A later analysis linked a missense DCLRE1C variant to TCR beta V- and J-gene trimming. Within an earlier analysis, most TCR beta V segments proved productive either about 87% or about 30% of the time.

Primers: 60 Vbeta forward and 13 Jbeta reverse. Produced via immunoSEQ multiplex PCR; TCRdb's table is partial and in-frame only. In the table there are 140,000 to 150,000 clones, over 70% of which are singletons. Sequenced input: PBMCs. The chain uses TRBV10-3 and TRBJ2-5; 9 positions agree with TRBD1. The receptor was derived from a man aged 35-49 years in good health and CMV-seronegative. The CDR3 DNA reads TGTGCCACCGGGACAGGGAGAGAGACCCAGTACTTC. This gives the protein CATGTGRETQYF.